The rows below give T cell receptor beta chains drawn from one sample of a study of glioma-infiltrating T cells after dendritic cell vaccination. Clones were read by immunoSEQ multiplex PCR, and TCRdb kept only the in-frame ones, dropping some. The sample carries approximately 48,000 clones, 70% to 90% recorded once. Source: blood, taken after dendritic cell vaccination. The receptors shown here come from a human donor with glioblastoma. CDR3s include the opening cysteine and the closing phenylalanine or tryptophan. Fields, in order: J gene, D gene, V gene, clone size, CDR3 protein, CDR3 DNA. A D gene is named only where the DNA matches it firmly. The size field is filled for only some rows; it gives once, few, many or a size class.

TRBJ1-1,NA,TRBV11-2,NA,CASSPGSEAFF,TGTGCCAGCAGCCCGGGAAGCGAAGCTTTCTTT
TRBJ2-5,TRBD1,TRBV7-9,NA,CASSQPRGTGVETQYF,TGTGCCAGCAGCCAACCAAGAGGGACAGGGGTCGAGACCCAGTACTTC
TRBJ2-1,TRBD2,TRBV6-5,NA,CASSPLAGPYNEQFF,TGTGCCAGCAGCCCCCTAGCGGGTCCATACAATGAGCAGTTCTTC
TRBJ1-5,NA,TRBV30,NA,CAWSKVVGGAGQPQHF,TGTGCCTGGAGTAAGGTGGTAGGGGGGGCAGGTCAGCCCCAGCATTTT
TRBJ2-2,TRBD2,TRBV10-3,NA,CAINGLAGGRDTGELFF,TGTGCCATCAACGGACTAGCGGGAGGGAGGGACACCGGGGAGCTGTTTTTT
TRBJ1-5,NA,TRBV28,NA,CASSLELGEYSNQPQHF,TGTGCCAGCAGTTTGGAGTTAGGAGAATATAGCAATCAGCCCCAGCATTTT
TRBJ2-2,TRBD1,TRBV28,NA,CASSLSQGAGTGELFF,TGTGCCAGCAGTTTATCTCAGGGGGCGGGCACCGGGGAGCTGTTTTTT
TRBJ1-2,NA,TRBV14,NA,CASSQYRDDGYTF,TGTGCCAGCAGCCAATACAGGGATGATGGCTACACCTTC
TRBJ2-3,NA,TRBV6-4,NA,CASSDKASGTDTQYF,TGTGCCAGCAGTGATAAGGCTAGCGGCACAGATACGCAGTATTTT
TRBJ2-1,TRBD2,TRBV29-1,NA,CSASSGSYNEQFF,TGCAGCGCATCTAGCGGGAGTTACAATGAGCAGTTCTTC
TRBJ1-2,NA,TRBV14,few,CASSHVGALGYGYTF,TGTGCCAGCAGCCATGTTGGGGCCCTGGGCTATGGCTACACCTTC
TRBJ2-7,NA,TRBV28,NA,CASSLDSSYEQYF,TGTGCCAGCAGTTTAGACAGCTCCTACGAGCAGTACTTC
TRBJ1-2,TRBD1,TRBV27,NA,CASSSQGTLAGGGYTF,TGTGCCAGCAGTTCACAGGGAACTCTAGCAGGGGGTGGCTACACCTTC
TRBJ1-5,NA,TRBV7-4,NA,CASSSRLGGQPQHF,TGTGCCAGCAGCTCCCGACTGGGAGGCCAGCCCCAGCATTTT
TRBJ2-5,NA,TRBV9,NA,CASSTDPRETQYF,TGTGCCAGCAGCACAGACCCACGAGAGACCCAGTACTTC
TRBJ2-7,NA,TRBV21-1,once,CASTSAGGPYEQYF,TGTGCCAGCACCTCCGCAGGGGGTCCCTATGAGCAGTACTTC
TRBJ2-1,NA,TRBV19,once,CASSNTGTREQFF,TGTGCCAGTAGTAACACAGGGACCAGGGAGCAGTTCTTC
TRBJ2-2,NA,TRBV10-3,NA,CAISGTENTGELFF,TGTGCCATCAGTGGGACAGAGAACACCGGGGAGCTGTTTTTT
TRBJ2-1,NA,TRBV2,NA,CATVFPERANNEQFF,TGTGCCACCGTGTTTCCGGAGAGGGCAAACAATGAGCAGTTCTTC
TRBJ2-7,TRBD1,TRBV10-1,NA,CASSEPNLRGCTYEQYF,TGCGCCAGCAGTGAGCCGAATCTCAGGGGGTGTACCTACGAGCAGTACTTC
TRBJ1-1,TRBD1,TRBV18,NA,CASSFPQGAVNTEAFF,TGTGCCAGCTCATTCCCACAGGGGGCGGTAAACACTGAAGCTTTCTTT
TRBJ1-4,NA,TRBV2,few,CASNVGAEEKLFF,TGTGCCAGCAACGTGGGCGCAGAAGAAAAACTGTTTTTT
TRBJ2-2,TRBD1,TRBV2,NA,CASVRQGETGELFF,TGTGCCAGCGTACGACAGGGGGAAACCGGGGAGCTGTTTTTT
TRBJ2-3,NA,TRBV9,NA,CASSVEGWTGTLGTDTQYF,TGTGCCAGCAGCGTAGAGGGTTGGACCGGGACACTTGGCACAGATACGCAGTATTTT
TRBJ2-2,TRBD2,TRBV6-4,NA,CASSPRMIAGVPTGELFF,TGTGCCAGCAGTCCCCGGATGATAGCGGGAGTCCCGACCGGGGAGCTGTTTTTT
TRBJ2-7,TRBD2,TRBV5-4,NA,CASSATGTSRDEQYF,TGTGCCAGCAGCGCCACCGGGACTAGCAGGGACGAGCAGTACTTC
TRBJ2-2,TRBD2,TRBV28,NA,CASSMPGLAGRELFF,TGTGCCAGCAGTATGCCGGGACTAGCGGGCCGGGAGCTGTTTTTT
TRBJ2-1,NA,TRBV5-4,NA,CASSLDLDNEQFF,TGTGCCAGCAGCTTGGACTTGGACAATGAGCAGTTCTTC
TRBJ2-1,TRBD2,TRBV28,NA,CASRGGFENNEQFF,TGTGCCAGCCGCGGGGGGTTTGAAAACAATGAGCAGTTCTTC
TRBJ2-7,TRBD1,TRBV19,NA,CASSRQGSYEQYF,TGTGCCAGTAGTAGACAGGGCTCCTACGAGCAGTACTTC
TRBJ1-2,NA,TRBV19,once,CASSVQGYGYTF,TGTGCCAGTAGTGTCCAGGGGTATGGCTACACCTTC
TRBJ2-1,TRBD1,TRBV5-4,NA,CASSFSGTADEQFF,TGTGCCAGCAGCTTTTCTGGGACAGCGGATGAGCAGTTCTTC
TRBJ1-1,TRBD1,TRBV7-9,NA,CASSGRTGSETEAFF,TGTGCCAGCAGCGGACGGACAGGTTCGGAGACTGAAGCTTTCTTT
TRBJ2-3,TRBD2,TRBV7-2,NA,CASSAWTSRYTDTQYF,TGTGCCAGCAGCGCGTGGACTAGCCGATACACAGATACGCAGTATTTT
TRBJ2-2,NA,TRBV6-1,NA,CASSEDWRTNTGELFF,TGTGCCAGCAGTGAAGATTGGAGGACGAACACCGGGGAGCTGTTTTTT
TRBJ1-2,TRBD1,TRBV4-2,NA,CASSQSTGTVYGYTF,TGTGCCAGCAGCCAATCTACCGGGACAGTCTATGGCTACACCTTC
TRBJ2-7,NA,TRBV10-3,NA,CAIGPGEPYEQYF,TGTGCCATCGGGCCAGGGGAGCCCTACGAGCAGTACTTC
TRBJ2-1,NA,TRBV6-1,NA,CASTSGSLVYNEQFF,TGTGCCAGCACGTCCGGCTCCCTAGTATACAATGAGCAGTTCTTC
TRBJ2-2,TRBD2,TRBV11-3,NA,CASSASGTNTGELFF,TGTGCCAGCAGCGCAAGCGGGACGAACACCGGGGAGCTGTTTTTT
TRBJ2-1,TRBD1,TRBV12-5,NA,CASGPDRGSYNEQFF,TGTGCTAGTGGCCCTGACAGGGGCTCCTACAATGAGCAGTTCTTC
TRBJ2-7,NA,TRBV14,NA,CASSQPQAGYEQYF,TGTGCCAGCAGCCAACCTCAGGCGGGCTACGAGCAGTACTTC
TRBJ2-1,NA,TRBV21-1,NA,CASIKSSGLAAILSSYNEQFF,TGTGCCAGTATAAAGAGCTCGGGACTAGCGGCGATTCTAAGCTCCTACAATGAGCAGTTCTTC
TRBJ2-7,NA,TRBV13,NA,CASSFAAPYEQYF,TGTGCCAGCAGCTTCGCGGCGCCCTACGAGCAGTACTTC
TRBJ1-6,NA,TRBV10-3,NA,CAISESSGHLSNSPLHF,TGTGCCATCAGTGAGTCCTCGGGACATCTCTCCAATTCACCCCTCCACTTT
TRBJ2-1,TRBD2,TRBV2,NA,CASTGGLAGPNEQFF,TGTGCCAGCACCGGGGGACTAGCGGGACCCAATGAGCAGTTCTTC
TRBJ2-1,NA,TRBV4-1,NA,CASSQRLSGYNEQFF,TGCGCCAGCAGCCAGCGGCTTTCCGGGTACAATGAGCAGTTCTTC
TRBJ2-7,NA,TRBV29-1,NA,CSVATLQGPSSYEQYF,TGCAGCGTTGCTACCTTACAGGGCCCTTCCTCCTACGAGCAGTACTTC
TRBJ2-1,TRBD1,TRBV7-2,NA,CASNGQGSRNEQFF,TGTGCCAGCAACGGACAGGGGTCACGCAATGAGCAGTTCTTC
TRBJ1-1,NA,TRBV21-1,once,CASTTGTRTEAFF,TGTGCCAGCACGACAGGTACAAGGACTGAAGCTTTCTTT